Each of the 25 T cell receptor beta chains below was sequenced from the same sample in a study of shared clonotypes between healthy human individuals. Profiling relied on immunoSEQ multiplex PCR, and the TCRdb table lists in-frame clones only, not all of them. The table shows 450,000 to 600,000 clones, with roughly 85% occurring only once. The sequencing input was PBMCs. These receptors all come from a woman aged 40 to 49 in good health. Some clones in this sample may be carry-over from other donors' samples.

The chain couples TRBV7-8 to TRBJ2-1; TRBD2 aligns across 10 bases. This CDR3 spans 16 amino acids. Germline CDR1 SGHVS, CDR2 FQNEAQ. V was pared by 2 bases and J by 1 base, with 2 bases of the junction left unmatched. The CDR3 region is CASSLLSGRSYNEQFF. CDR3 coding DNA: TGTGCCAGCAGCTTACTTAGCGGGAGGTCCTACAATGAGCAGTTCTTC.

This rearrangement joins TRBV28 to TRBJ2-7; 9 bases are shared with TRBD1. The germline gives CDR1 MDHEN, CDR2 SYDVKM. This CDR3 has 15 amino acids. The ends lost 6 bases at V and 5 bases at J; junction bases unmatched: 11. In nucleotides, the CDR3 is TGTGCCAGCAGATTCCCGGACAGGGGAAGCGACGAGCAGTACTTC. Translated, it gives CASRFPDRGSDEQYF.

The chain couples TRBV28 to TRBJ2-3, with a weak D call TRBD1 (7 bases). CDR3 length: 16 amino acids. The germline V gene encodes CDR1 MDHEN and CDR2 SYDVKM. V gave up 6 bases and J gave up 4 bases, with 20 bases separating them. Here the CDR3 reads CASSRRGPSDADTQYF. The CDR3 DNA reads as TGTGCCAGCAGCCGGAGGGGGCCAAGCGATGCAGATACGCAGTATTTT.

In this sample, this clone turned up a few times. This sequence joins TRBV5-3 and TRBJ1-1; TRBD1 agrees at 8 bases. TRBV5-3 is noted as an ORF with a role that remains uncertain. The CDR3 covers 19 residues. V was clipped by 4 bases and J by 3 bases; unmatched bases: 20. In DNA form, the CDR3 reads TGTGCCAGAAGCGGAGTTAAGGACAGGGAAAGGTATGGGGACACTGAAGCTTTCTTT. It encodes CARSGVKDRERYGDTEAFF.

The rearrangement uses TRBV5-1 and TRBJ2-2; D uncertain. The CDR3 covers 16 residues. Germline V gives CDR1 SGHRS, CDR2 YFSETQ. V was cut by 2 bases and J by 3 bases, with 14 bases left in between. As DNA, the CDR3 is TGCGCCAGCAGCTTTTCGCCCACCCGTTACACCGGGGAGCTGTTTTTT. Amino acid sequence: CASSFSPTRYTGELFF.

This clone was observed once. A much bigger clone sits one base away, suggesting this may be a read error. V and J are TRBV11-2 and TRBJ2-2, with 7 bases that match TRBD1. This CDR3 comprises 14 residues. Germline trimming cut 3 bases from V and 3 bases from J; bases unmatched to any gene: 1. CDR1 and CDR2 (germline): SGHAT, FQNNGV. CDR3 in DNA: TGTGCCAGCAGCTTGGGACAGCACACCGGGGAGCTGTTTTTT. This codes for CASSLGQHTGELFF.

The rearrangement joins TRBV27 to TRBJ2-7; D is ambiguous. V lost 3 bases and J 1 base, leaving 13 bases between the germline ends. Germline V gives CDR1 MNHEY, CDR2 SMNVEV (reference sequence). The CDR3 length is 15 residues. Here the CDR3 DNA reads TGTGCCAGCAGTTTTCGTTTCCCTAGTTCCTACGAGCAGTACTTC. Protein sequence: CASSFRFPSSYEQYF.

V usage is TRBV7-3 and J usage is TRBJ2-2, with D perhaps matching TRBD1 (5 bases). Trimming stripped 3 bases from V and 4 bases from J, with 6 bases between. The CDR3 is made up of 13 amino acids. Germline-derived CDR1 and CDR2 are SGHTA and FQGTGA. The CDR3 DNA reads TGTGCCAGCAGCTTGGGGCCCACCGGGGAGCTGTTTTTT. This sequence encodes CASSLGPTGELFF.

Regarding this clone: Relative to the germline gene, one junction end is altered; a read error may explain this. The same CDR3 arises from other DNA sequences in this sample as well. The chain couples TRBV30 to TRBJ1-3; D remains ambiguous. The CDR3 is 13 amino acids. The germline CDR1 and CDR2 sequences are GTSNPN and SVGIG (reference sequence). The CDR3 DNA reads TGCGCCTGTCACCGCGGTTCTGGAAACACCATATGTTTT. Residues: CACHRGSGNTICF.

The rearrangement joins TRBV30 to TRBJ2-3; D call uncertain. This CDR3 is 12 amino acids long. Germline CDR1 reads GTSNPN; CDR2 reads SVGIG (reference sequence). V was trimmed by 3 bases and J by 2 bases, leaving 6 bases between them. This CDR3 reads CAWRPDTDTQYF. The CDR3 DNA reads as TGTGCCTGGAGGCCAGACACAGATACGCAGTATTTT.

This chain links TRBV7-9 with TRBJ2-7; D ambiguous. CDR1 is SEHNR, CDR2 FQNEAQ, per germline (reference sequence). V lost 1 base to trimming and J lost 4 bases, with 17 bases between them. This CDR3 is 16 amino acids long. The CDR3 protein is CASSLEASRTHYEQYF. The CDR3 nucleotides read TGTGCCAGCAGCTTAGAGGCCTCCCGGACCCATTACGAGCAGTACTTC.

V and J are TRBV5-6 and TRBJ2-2; 11 nucleotides agree with TRBD1. The CDR3 extends over 15 amino acids. V lost 5 bases, J lost 5 bases, and 5 bases stayed unmatched. CDR1 and CDR2 (germline): SGHDT, YYEEEE. CDR3 loop: CASSRTGGRTGELFF. The CDR3 DNA sequence: TGTGCCAGCAGTCGGACAGGGGGCCGGACCGGGGAGCTGTTTTTT.

The genes are TRBV28 and TRBJ2-5; TRBD1 matches at 7 bases. This CDR3 has 14 residues. V trimming: 5 bases; J trimming: 2 bases; junction bases outside the gene matches: 5. Germline V gives CDR1 MDHEN, CDR2 SYDVKM. CDR3 in amino acids: CASSLTGTQETQYF. The CDR3 DNA reads TGTGCCAGCAGTCTGACAGGGACACAAGAGACCCAGTACTTC.

The chain is built from TRBV5-1 and TRBJ2-3; TRBD2 agrees at 11 bases. This CDR3 is built from 16 residues. From germline, CDR1 is SGHRS and CDR2 YFSETQ. With 0 bases clipped from V and 3 bases from J, the junction kept 3 bases outside the gene matches. The CDR3 bases are TGCGCCAGCAGCTTGGCTAGCGGGGGGAGAACAGATACGCAGTATTTT. Translating gives CASSLASGGRTDTQYF.

The chain couples TRBV5-1 to TRBJ1-2; 7 nucleotides line up with TRBD1. Trimming at V came to 4 bases and at J to 2 bases, leaving 8 bases not matched to a gene. Germline V gene data show CDR1 as SGHRS and CDR2 as YFSETQ. The CDR3 length is 15 residues. DNA for the CDR3: TGCGCCAGCAGCCCCCAGACAGGGAAGAACTATGGCTACACCTTC. It yields the protein CASSPQTGKNYGYTF.

Remarks on this clone: This may come from a read error, since a much larger clone is one base off. DNA of the CDR3: TGCGCCAGCAGTTTGACAGGTTTCTCCTATTGCTACACCTTC. This sequence encodes CASSLTGFSYCYTF. The gene calls are TRBV5-1 and TRBJ1-2, with D possibly being TRBD1 (6 bases). The CDR3 is made up of 14 amino acids. Per germline, CDR1 SGHRS and CDR2 YFSETQ.

V usage is TRBV18 and J usage is TRBJ2-7; D call uncertain. The germline gives CDR1 KGHSH, CDR2 LQKENI. Trimming took 3 bases from V and 3 from J, leaving 15 bases between them. The CDR3 extends over 15 amino acids. CDR3 amino acids: CASSPTGPRLYEQYF. Here the CDR3 DNA reads TGTGCCAGCTCACCTACCGGGCCGCGTCTCTACGAGCAGTACTTC.

V and J are TRBV25-1 and TRBJ2-7; D ambiguous. V lost 4 bases to trimming and J lost 6 bases, with 10 bases between them. CDR1 and CDR2 (germline): MGHDK, SYGVNS. The CDR3 is made up of 12 amino acids. The CDR3 loop reads CASSVGGGEQYF. DNA for the CDR3: TGTGCCAGCAGTGTCGGCGGTGGCGAGCAGTACTTC.

V is TRBV4-3 and J is TRBJ2-7, with unresolved D. Trimming took 4 bases from V and 0 from J, leaving 13 bases between them. CDR3 length: 15 amino acids. From germline, CDR1 is LGHNA and CDR2 YSLEER. The chain's CDR3 is CASSPFHYSSYEQYF. DNA of the CDR3: TGCGCCAGCAGCCCTTTTCACTACTCCTCCTACGAGCAGTACTTC.

V and J are TRBV30 and TRBJ2-7, with D perhaps TRBD1 or TRBD2 (6 bases each). Per germline, CDR1 GTSNPN and CDR2 SVGIG (reference sequence). The V and J ends lost 0 bases and 5 bases respectively, with 17 bases between them. The CDR3 spans 15 residues. Here the CDR3 reads CAWSVGGLAWNEQYF. CDR3 nucleotides: TGTGCCTGGAGTGTTGGGGGGCTGGCCTGGAACGAGCAGTACTTC.

This clone showed up just a few times. This sequence joins TRBV6-1 and TRBJ2-5, with D uncertain. Trimming took off 3 bases at V and 4 bases at J, with 6 bases between the two ends. Germline V gives CDR1 MNHNS, CDR2 SASEGT. This CDR3 spans 12 amino acids. Written as DNA, the CDR3 is TGTGCCAGCAGTGATACAGCAGAGACCCAGTACTTC. It yields the protein CASSDTAETQYF.

The chain employs TRBV28 and TRBJ2-7, with 7 bases fitting TRBD1. This CDR3 has 14 amino acids. V dropped 4 bases and J dropped 3; count of bases not matched to a gene: 6. Germline loops: CDR1 MDHEN, CDR2 SYDVKM. The CDR3 sequence is CASSSTGRIYEQYF. The DNA of the CDR3 is TGTGCCAGCAGTTCGACAGGGCGGATCTACGAGCAGTACTTC.

This chain links TRBV9 with TRBJ2-7; possible D gene TRBD1, 6 bases. Germline assignment: CDR1 SGDLS and CDR2 YYNGEE. CDR3 length: 15 amino acids. V lost 0 bases and J lost 6, with 16 bases in between. The CDR3 region has the DNA TGTGCCAGCAGCGTAGGAACAGGGCCCCCTGGCGAGCAGTACTTC. Translating it yields CASSVGTGPPGEQYF.

This clone occurred once. V and J are TRBV5-6 and TRBJ2-1, with unresolved D. Germline V lookup: CDR1 SGHDT, CDR2 YYEEEE. The CDR3 is 11 residues long. V gave up 2 bases and J gave up 10 bases, with 7 bases separating them. CDR3 region: CASSLGGEQFF. The CDR3 bases are TGTGCCAGCAGCTTAGGTGGGGAGCAGTTCTTC.

Ten or more counts support this clone. This sequence joins TRBV18 and TRBJ1-1; 7 nucleotides match TRBD1. V was clipped by 1 base and J by 3 bases; unmatched bases: 8. Germline V gene lookup returns CDR1 KGHSH and CDR2 LQKENI. This CDR3 spans 16 amino acids. CDR3: CASSPRSRGRDTEAFF. As DNA, the CDR3 is TGTGCCAGCTCACCACGATCGAGGGGGCGGGACACTGAAGCTTTCTTT.